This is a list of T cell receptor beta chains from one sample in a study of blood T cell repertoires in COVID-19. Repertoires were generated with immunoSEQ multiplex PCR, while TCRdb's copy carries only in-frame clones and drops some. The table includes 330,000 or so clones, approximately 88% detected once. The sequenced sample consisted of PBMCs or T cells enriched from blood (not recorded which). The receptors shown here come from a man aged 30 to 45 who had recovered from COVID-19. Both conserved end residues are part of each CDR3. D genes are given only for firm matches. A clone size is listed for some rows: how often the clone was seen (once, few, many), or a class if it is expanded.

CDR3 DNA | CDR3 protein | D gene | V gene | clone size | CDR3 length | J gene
TGTGCCAGCAGCCCGCGCGGGGTGGGTGGCTACACCTTC | CASSPRGVGGYTF | . | TRBV6-5 | . | 13 | TRBJ1-2
TGCGCCAGCAGCTTGGCGACAGGGGGCTCGGGCACCGGGGAGCTGTTTTTT | CASSLATGGSGTGELFF | TRBD1 | TRBV5-1 | . | 17 | TRBJ2-2
TGTGCCAGCACCATGGGACAGGGGGCAAGTCAGCCCCAGCATTTT | CASTMGQGASQPQHF | TRBD1 | TRBV28 | few | 15 | TRBJ1-5
TGTGCCAGCAGTATCGACAGTACTAACTATGGCTACACCTTC | CASSIDSTNYGYTF | . | TRBV28 | . | 14 | TRBJ1-2
TGTGCCAGCAGCTTCGACAACTCTGGAAACACCATATATTTT | CASSFDNSGNTIYF | . | TRBV7-9 | . | 14 | TRBJ1-3
TGTGCCAGCACCGAAGGAGGGTTATTGAGCACTGAAGCTTTCTTT | CASTEGGLLSTEAFF | . | TRBV6-5 | . | 15 | TRBJ1-1
TGCAGCGTCGGTCGGTCGGGGTATGGCTACACCTTC | CSVGRSGYGYTF | . | TRBV29-1 | . | 12 | TRBJ1-2
TGTGCCTGGAGTGGAGGGATCTCTGGAAACACCATATATTTT | CAWSGGISGNTIYF | . | TRBV30 | . | 14 | TRBJ1-3
TGTGCCAGCAGTTTAGCGGACAGGGATGAAAAACTGTTTTTT | CASSLADRDEKLFF | TRBD1 | TRBV28 | . | 14 | TRBJ1-4
TGTGCCAGCAGTTCGACAGGACATAATTCACCCCTCCACTTT | CASSSTGHNSPLHF | . | TRBV28 | . | 14 | TRBJ1-6
TGCGCCAGCAGCTCGACAGGATCCTATGCCTACACCTTC | CASSSTGSYAYTF | . | TRBV5-1 | . | 13 | TRBJ1-2
TGTGCCATCAGTGAGCCGCGGGGACAGGGAGATGGCTACACCTTC | CAISEPRGQGDGYTF | TRBD1 | TRBV10-3 | . | 15 | TRBJ1-2
TGTGCCTGGAAAAGGGGGAACTATGGCTACACCTTC | CAWKRGNYGYTF | . | TRBV30 | . | 12 | TRBJ1-2
TGTGCCAGCAGGGAGGGACAGGGGAACACCGGGGAGCTGTTTTTT | CASREGQGNTGELFF | TRBD1 | TRBV28 | . | 15 | TRBJ2-2
TGCGCCAGCAGCTTGGGTAACAGGGAACCCCTCCACTTT | CASSLGNREPLHF | . | TRBV5-1 | few | 13 | TRBJ1-6
TGTGCCACAGGGGATAGCAATCAGCCCCAGCATTTT | CATGDSNQPQHF | . | TRBV2 | . | 12 | TRBJ1-5
TGTGCCACCAGTTCCCAGGGCAAGTCCCAGCATTTT | CATSSQGKSQHF | . | TRBV15 | . | 12 | TRBJ1-5
TGTGCCAGCAGCGCCTCCGGGACTAGCGGGGGGGTTAACACCGGGGAGCTGTTTTTT | CASSASGTSGGVNTGELFF | TRBD2 | TRBV7-7 | . | 19 | TRBJ2-2
TGTGCCAGCAGACAGGACGGATACTATGGCTACACCTTC | CASRQDGYYGYTF | . | TRBV27 | few | 13 | TRBJ1-2
TGCAGCGTTGAAGATAGGAGGCAGAACAATGAGCAGTTCTTC | CSVEDRRQNNEQFF | . | TRBV29-1 | . | 14 | TRBJ2-1
TGTGCCAGTAGTACCCATCTAGCGGGGGATTCCTACGAGCAGTACTTC | CASSTHLAGDSYEQYF | TRBD2 | TRBV19 | . | 16 | TRBJ2-7
TGTGCCACCAGTGAGTCATCAACGGATTCACCCCTCCACTTT | CATSESSTDSPLHF | . | TRBV24-1 | . | 14 | TRBJ1-6